These 25 T cell receptor beta chains came from one sample sequenced in a study of cytomegalovirus exposure and HLA in healthy donors. Repertoires were generated with immunoSEQ multiplex PCR, while TCRdb's copy carries only in-frame clones and drops some. The data contain more than 95,000 clones, about 87% of them singletons. The material sequenced was PBMCs. Source of these receptors: a man aged 18 to 30 in good health and CMV-seronegative.

The chain uses TRBV28 and TRBJ1-5; 8 bases match TRBD1. Germline assignment: CDR1 MDHEN and CDR2 SYDVKM. The junction had 2 bases not matched to a gene; V was cut back by 1 base and J by 6 bases. CDR3 length equals 14 residues. As DNA, the CDR3 is TGTGCCAGCAGTTTATCCCAGGGGGCTCAGCCCCAGCATTTT. Translating it yields CASSLSQGAQPQHF.

This chain connects TRBV5-1 to TRBJ2-7; TRBD1 matches 10 bases. Germline loops: CDR1 SGHRS, CDR2 YFSETQ. The CDR3 consists of 15 residues. The trim removed 3 bases at V and 5 bases at J, leaving 8 bases unmatched. CDR3 sequence reads: CASSSPGQGSHEQYF. In DNA, the CDR3 is TGCGCCAGCAGCTCACCGGGACAGGGGTCCCACGAGCAGTACTTC.

V and J are TRBV5-1 and TRBJ2-7; D remains unclear. Germline values: CDR1 SGHRS, CDR2 YFSETQ. The CDR3 consists of 12 residues. V lost 0 bases, J lost 5 bases, and 6 bases lay in between. CDR3 in DNA: TGCGCCAGCAGCTTGGTTACAGACGAGCAGTACTTC. It encodes CASSLVTDEQYF. Combining the CDR3 with reference TRBV5-1 and TRBJ2-7 gives the whole variable domain KAGVTQTPRYLIKTRGQQVTLSCSPISGHRSVSWYQQTPGQGLQFLFEYFSETQRNKGNFPGRFSGRQFSNSRSEMNVSTLELGDSALYLCASSLVTDEQYFGPGTRLTVT.

V usage is TRBV13 and J usage is TRBJ2-3, with D perhaps TRBD2 (6 bases). Germline CDR1 reads PRHDT; CDR2 reads FYEKMQ (reference sequence). This CDR3 has 16 residues. Trimming cost V 5 bases and J 3 bases, with 18 bases left between them. The DNA of the CDR3 is TGTGCCAGCAGCCCAATAGACGGGAGCGCGACAGATACGCAGTATTTT. This gives the protein CASSPIDGSATDTQYF.

The chain uses TRBV29-1 and TRBJ1-5; maybe TRBD1 (5 bases). This CDR3 is built from 12 residues. Germline V gene lookup returns CDR1 SQVTM and CDR2 ANQGSEA. Between the trimmed V and J ends, which lost 4 bases and 4 bases, there was a span of 8 bases. The CDR3 bases are TGCAGCGTTGTCCAGGGAAATCAGCCCCAGCATTTT. Translating gives CSVVQGNQPQHF. Supplemented by reference TRBV29-1 and TRBJ1-5, the full variable domain reads SAVISQKPSRDICQRGTSLTIQCQVDSQVTMMFWYRQQPGQSLTLIATANQGSEATYESGFVIDKFPISRPNLTFSTLTVSNMSPEDSSIYLCSVVQGNQPQHFGDGTRLSIL.

V is TRBV15 and J is TRBJ2-7; D possibly corresponds to TRBD2 (5 bases). V lost 0 bases to trimming and J lost 3 bases, with 6 bases between them. The CDR3 totals 13 residues. Germline-derived CDR1 and CDR2 are LNHNV and YYDKDF (reference sequence). The CDR3 protein is CATSREEDYEQYF. CDR3 in DNA: TGTGCCACCAGCAGAGAGGAGGACTACGAGCAGTACTTC.

This chain uses TRBV11-2 with TRBJ2-6; unclear D gene. V was pared by 3 bases and J by 1 base, with 13 bases between. Germline values: CDR1 SGHAT, CDR2 FQNNGV. The CDR3 runs to 17 residues. In DNA form, the CDR3 reads TGTGCCAGCAGCTTCGGTAATTTCGATTCTGGGGCCAACGTCCTGACTTTC. Translated: CASSFGNFDSGANVLTF.

This chain uses TRBV28 with TRBJ2-1; D is perhaps TRBD2 (6 bases). The ends were cut back, 5 bases at V and 8 bases at J, with 19 bases in the middle. The CDR3 runs to 15 residues. CDR1 and CDR2 from the germline V gene are MDHEN and SYDVKM. CDR3 DNA: TGTGCCAGCAGTCCCCAAGGGACTCGTATCGATGAGCAGTTCTTC. Amino acid sequence: CASSPQGTRIDEQFF.

J is TRBJ2-7 and V is TRBV12-5, with 7 bases aligning to TRBD1. Germline CDR1 reads LGHNT; CDR2 reads FRNRAP. The CDR3 is 16 residues long. V dropped 3 bases and J dropped 6; count of bases not matched to a gene: 14. CDR3 in amino acids: CASGFSGQAIASEQYF. In DNA form, the CDR3 reads TGTGCTAGTGGTTTCTCCGGACAGGCAATCGCCTCCGAGCAGTACTTC.

V gene TRBV5-4 combines with J gene TRBJ2-1, with 10 nucleotides matching TRBD2. The germline gives CDR1 SGHNT, CDR2 YYREEE (reference sequence). The CDR3 loop spans 15 amino acids. Germline trimming cut 4 bases from V and 2 bases from J; bases unmatched to any gene: 3. For the CDR3, the DNA is TGTGCCAGCAGCAGCGGGGGGGGGACCTACAATGAGCAGTTCTTC. Protein: CASSSGGGTYNEQFF.

This rearrangement joins TRBV28 to TRBJ2-6, with D possibly TRBD2 on 5 matching bases. There are 16 residues in the CDR3. Germline V gene sequence: CDR1 MDHEN, CDR2 SYDVKM. V shed 6 bases and J shed 0 bases, with 12 bases lying between them. CDR3 loop: CASRGASSSGANVLTF. The CDR3 nucleotides are TGTGCCAGCAGGGGAGCATCAAGCTCTGGGGCCAACGTCCTGACTTTC.

Concerning this clone: Other DNA sequences from this sample encode an identical CDR3 as well. The chain carries TRBV28 and TRBJ1-1; weak D call: TRBD1 (6 bases). Germline values: CDR1 MDHEN, CDR2 SYDVKM. V was cut by 5 bases and J by 0 bases, with 13 bases left in between. The CDR3 extends over 15 amino acids. The CDR3 spells CASSPPDRMNTEAFF. DNA of the CDR3: TGTGCCAGCAGTCCCCCTGACAGGATGAACACTGAAGCTTTCTTT.

The chain uses TRBV4-1 and TRBJ1-2; TRBD1 might be the D (5 bases). Between the trimmed V and J ends, which lost 0 bases and 7 bases, there was a span of 12 bases. Germline CDR1 MGHRA, CDR2 YSYEKL. The CDR3 totals 14 residues. This chain's CDR3 is CASSQEGDSRGYTF. The DNA for the CDR3 is TGCGCCAGCAGCCAAGAGGGGGACTCGCGTGGCTACACCTTC.

V and J are TRBV14 and TRBJ2-3; no clear D. The CDR3 sequence is 14 residues long. V lost 0 bases to trimming and J lost 6 bases, with 10 bases between them. CDR1 and CDR2 (germline): SGHDN, FVKESK. CDR3 coding DNA: TGTGCCAGCAGCCAAGATAACTTCTATGATACGCAGTATTTT. Translating it yields CASSQDNFYDTQYF.

This rearrangement joins TRBV27 to TRBJ2-3; possible D gene TRBD2, 6 bases. This CDR3 region has 15 residues. Germline values: CDR1 MNHEY, CDR2 SMNVEV (reference sequence). V dropped 6 bases and J dropped 5 bases, with 18 bases sitting between them. The CDR3 region has the DNA TGTGCCAGCAGGGCCCCCCCAGCGGGTGTAGATACGCAGTATTTT. Its protein product is CASRAPPAGVDTQYF.

The chain employs TRBV4-2 and TRBJ2-2; 8 bases are shared with TRBD2. The trim removed 4 bases at V and 6 bases at J, leaving 13 bases unmatched. Germline lookup yields CDR1 LGHNA and CDR2 YNFKEQ. This CDR3 is 17 amino acids long. CDR3 bases: TGTGCCAGCAGCCCCCCGCTGGCGGGAGGCGACGCCGGGGAGCTGTTTTTT. This sequence encodes CASSPPLAGGDAGELFF.

This clone was observed once. The genes are TRBV6-5 and TRBJ2-1; 7 bases match TRBD2. CDR3 length: 13 amino acids. V trimming: 7 bases; J trimming: 2 bases; junction bases outside the gene matches: 2. Germline V gene data show CDR1 as MNHEY and CDR2 as SVGAGI. Written as DNA, the CDR3 is TGTGCCAGCACCAGCGGGGCCTACAATGAGCAGTTCTTC. Its protein is CASTSGAYNEQFF.

This chain uses TRBV6-1 with TRBJ2-5; 8 bases map to TRBD2. Germline loops: CDR1 MNHNS, CDR2 SASEGT. V shed 4 bases, J shed 5 bases, and the junction held 6 bases outside the gene matches. CDR3 length: 14 residues. In nucleotides, the CDR3 is TGTGCCAGCAGTGTATGGACTAGCTGGGAGACCCAGTACTTC. It encodes CASSVWTSWETQYF.

This rearrangement joins TRBV29-1 to TRBJ2-2; 9 bases map to TRBD1. V lost 6 bases, J lost 6 bases, and 2 bases stayed unmatched. The CDR3 extends over 12 amino acids. The germline V gene has CDR1 SQVTM and CDR2 ANQGSEA. The CDR3 coding sequence is TGCAGCGTCGACAGGGGGGCCGGGGAGCTGTTTTTT. This translates into CSVDRGAGELFF.

The CDR3, as DNA: TGCGCCAGCAGTCTGACAGGGGACACAGATACGCAGTATTTT. As protein: CASSLTGDTDTQYF. The chain recombines TRBV10-1 with TRBJ2-3; TRBD1 matches 8 bases. This CDR3 comprises 14 residues. V dropped 5 bases and J dropped 2; count of bases not matched to a gene: 3. CDR1 and CDR2 (germline): WNHNN, SYGVQD (reference sequence).

This clone was counted between two and nine times. V is TRBV5-1 and J is TRBJ2-5, with TRBD2 identical over 10 bases. Germline loops: CDR1 SGHRS, CDR2 YFSETQ. With V trimmed by 5 bases and J by 6 bases, 7 bases remained unmatched. CDR3 length: 14 amino acids. CDR3 nucleotide sequence: TGCGCCAGCAGGATTCCTAGCGGGAGTCAGACCCAGTACTTC. Translation: CASRIPSGSQTQYF.

The DNA for the CDR3 is TGTGCCAGCGGAGGGGACAGGGGGTTTACGAACACCGGGGAGCTGTTTTTT. Amino acid sequence: CASGGDRGFTNTGELFF. The V and J genes are TRBV2 and TRBJ2-2, with 11 positions matching TRBD1. Germline CDR1 and CDR2: SNHLY and FYNNEI. V trimming: 8 bases; J trimming: 0 bases; junction bases outside the gene matches: 8. CDR3 length equals 17 residues. Full variable domain (outside the CDR3, taken from reference TRBV2 and TRBJ2-2): EPEVTQTPSHQVTQMGQEVILRCVPISNHLYFYWYRQILGQKVEFLVSFYNNEISEKSEIFDDQFSVERPDGSNFTLKIRSTKLEDSAMYFCASGGDRGFTNTGELFFGEGSRLTVL.

The chain combines TRBV11-3 with TRBJ1-1, with D possibly matching TRBD1 (6 bases). The germline CDR1 and CDR2 sequences are SGHNT and YENEEA. Trimming took off 5 bases at V and 4 bases at J, with 20 bases between the two ends. The CDR3 totals 16 residues. The CDR3 protein is CASSTPRGGWGTEAFF. In nucleotides, the CDR3 is TGTGCCAGCAGCACGCCTAGGGGGGGATGGGGCACTGAAGCTTTCTTT.

The gene calls are TRBV5-6 and TRBJ1-5; weak D call: TRBD1 (6 bases). Trimming took off 3 bases at V and 5 bases at J, with 9 bases between the two ends. CDR1 is SGHDT and CDR2 is YYEEEE in the germline V gene. The CDR3 runs to 13 residues. CDR3 sequence: CASSWGTHQPQHF. CDR3 DNA: TGTGCCAGCAGCTGGGGGACACATCAGCCCCAGCATTTT.

The chain carries TRBV6-1 and TRBJ2-7; 8 bases map to TRBD1. V shed 2 bases, J shed 7 bases, and the junction held 10 bases outside the gene matches. The CDR3 runs to 15 residues. CDR1 and CDR2 (germline): MNHNS, SASEGT. The chain's CDR3 is CASSEWQGAPGEQYF. The CDR3 DNA is TGTGCCAGCAGTGAATGGCAGGGGGCGCCGGGAGAGCAGTACTTC.